What follows are 27 T cell receptor beta chains derived from one specimen sequenced in a study of long-term antiretroviral therapy in people with HIV. Samples were assayed with immunoSEQ v3.0 at survey level. TCRdb's table, derived via immunoSEQ multiplex PCR, lists solely in-frame clones and lacks some. The table has approximately 35,000 clones, roughly 93% seen once. Sequenced material: unsorted PBMCs, taken 4.1 years after starting antiretroviral therapy. These receptors were collected from a woman aged 45-60 years with HIV.

V usage is TRBV30 and J usage is TRBJ1-3, with unresolved D. V was pared by 2 bases and J by 0 bases, with 5 bases between. There are 13 residues in the CDR3. The germline V gene encodes CDR1 GTSNPN and CDR2 SVGIG (reference sequence). DNA for the CDR3: TGTGCCTGGAGTTCCAACTCTGGAAACACCATATATTTT. Its translation: CAWSSNSGNTIYF.

The J gene is TRBJ1-2, the V gene TRBV2; D is undetermined. The V gene's germline CDR1 is SNHLY and CDR2 FYNNEI. CDR3 size: 14 residues. V was shortened by 4 bases and J by 0 bases, with 9 bases between the two germline ends. As DNA, the CDR3 is TGTGCCAGCAGTGCCTCAGCTTCTAACTATGGCTACACCTTC. Its protein product is CASSASASNYGYTF.

This rearrangement joins TRBV7-9 to TRBJ2-7, with D possibly called TRBD1 or TRBD2 (5 bases each). The germline CDR1 and CDR2 sequences are SEHNR and FQNEAQ (reference sequence). This CDR3 contains 15 residues. V lost 5 bases and J lost 2, with 16 bases in between. CDR3 loop: CASSARDGGPYEQYF. CDR3 bases: TGTGCCAGCAGCGCACGGGACGGTGGTCCCTACGAGCAGTACTTC.

This clone showed up just once. V is TRBV7-2 and J is TRBJ2-7, with 8 positions matching TRBD1. From germline, CDR1 is SGHTA and CDR2 FQGNSA. The CDR3 contains 15 residues. The V gene end was trimmed by 4 bases and the J gene end by 0 bases; junction bases not matched to a gene: 5. CDR3: CASSSGQGLSYEQYF. The CDR3, as DNA: TGTGCCAGCAGCTCCGGACAGGGCCTCTCCTACGAGCAGTACTTC.

The gene calls are TRBV7-2 and TRBJ1-1; tentative D call: TRBD1 (5 bases). The V and J ends lost 2 bases and 5 bases respectively, with 24 bases between them. Per the germline V gene, CDR1 is SGHTA and CDR2 is FQGNSA. This CDR3 has 18 amino acids. The CDR3 DNA reads TGTGCCAGCAGCTTAAGATACAGGACTACCCTAACGAATACTGAAGCTTTCTTT. Translating it yields CASSLRYRTTLTNTEAFF.

The gene calls are TRBV9 and TRBJ2-7, with 7 bases aligning to TRBD1. The CDR3 is 13 residues long. The ends lost 4 bases at V and 1 base at J; junction bases unmatched: 2. The V gene's germline CDR1 is SGDLS and CDR2 YYNGEE. This chain's CDR3 is CASSRDRSYEQYF. CDR3 in DNA: TGTGCCAGCAGCCGGGACAGATCCTACGAGCAGTACTTC.

The chain employs TRBV7-6 and TRBJ2-1; D gene uncertain. Trimming pared 7 bases from V and 4 bases from J, leaving 14 bases between. Germline V lookup: CDR1 SGHVS, CDR2 FNYEAQ. This CDR3 comprises 14 residues. As DNA, the CDR3 is TGTGCCAGCACCGGCCCTCCTCTTTACAATGAGCAGTTCTTC. Encoded protein: CASTGPPLYNEQFF. Based on the CDR3 plus reference TRBV7-6 and TRBJ2-1, the full variable domain is GAGVSQSPRYKVTKRGQDVALRCDPISGHVSLYWYRQALGQGPEFLTYFNYEAQQDKSGLPNDRFSAERPEGSISTLTIQRTEQRDSAMYRCASTGPPLYNEQFFGPGTRLTVL.

The chain joins TRBV19 to TRBJ2-5; D call uncertain. With 3 bases removed from V and 0 bases from J, the gap between germline ends came to 11 bases. Germline-derived CDR1 and CDR2 are LNHDA and SQIVND (reference sequence). This CDR3 is built from 15 residues. The CDR3 sequence: CASSIRQVHQETQYF. Written as DNA, the CDR3 is TGTGCCAGTAGTATCCGGCAGGTCCACCAAGAGACCCAGTACTTC.

This clone was counted between two and nine times. The V gene is TRBV6-1, the J gene TRBJ2-7; maybe TRBD1 (6 bases). V shed 4 bases and J shed 5 bases, with 18 bases lying between them. This CDR3 has 15 residues. The V gene's germline CDR1 is MNHNS and CDR2 SASEGT. The DNA of the CDR3 is TGTGCCAGCAGTGCGATGAACAGGGCCAGCCACGAGCAGTACTTC. Protein sequence: CASSAMNRASHEQYF.

Written as DNA, the CDR3 is TGCGCCAGCAGCCAAGGGCAGGCAACTAATGAAAAACTGTTTTTT. Amino acid sequence: CASSQGQATNEKLFF. The chain combines TRBV4-1 with TRBJ1-4; D not resolved. Per germline, CDR1 MGHRA and CDR2 YSYEKL. This CDR3 is built from 15 residues. V shed 1 base and J shed 0 bases, with 6 bases lying between them.

This clone appeared a few times. This chain joins TRBV7-9 and TRBJ1-4; D ambiguous. Trimming shortened V by 4 bases and J by 13 bases, and 19 bases separated the two germline ends. This CDR3 region has 14 residues. CDR1 and CDR2 (germline): SEHNR, FQNEAQ (reference sequence). The CDR3 protein is CASSSAIEGAGLFF. The CDR3 DNA reads TGTGCCAGCAGCTCCGCAATTGAGGGAGCAGGACTGTTTTTT.

This rearrangement joins TRBV7-3 to TRBJ1-1; maybe TRBD1 (6 bases). Germline lookup yields CDR1 SGHTA and CDR2 FQGTGA. V lost 5 bases and J 4 bases, leaving 11 bases between the germline ends. The CDR3 consists of 13 residues. CDR3 coding DNA: TGTGCCAGCAGCCTTACGACAGGCACTGAAGCTTTCTTT. Protein sequence: CASSLTTGTEAFF.

This clone was detected only once. This sequence joins TRBV19 and TRBJ2-2, with D possibly being TRBD1 (5 bases). This CDR3 comprises 15 residues. V shed 6 bases and J shed 2 bases, with 13 bases lying between them. The germline CDR1 and CDR2 sequences are LNHDA and SQIVND (reference sequence). The CDR3 region is CASRWATENTGELFF. The CDR3 nucleotides read TGTGCCAGTAGGTGGGCGACAGAAAACACCGGGGAGCTGTTTTTT.

The J gene is TRBJ2-1, the V gene TRBV13; 12 nucleotides agree with TRBD2. The trim removed 5 bases at V and 15 bases at J, leaving 5 bases unmatched. CDR1 is PRHDT and CDR2 is FYEKMQ in the germline V gene (reference sequence). The CDR3 sequence is 12 residues long. The CDR3 DNA follows: TGTGCCAGCAGCCTCGAGGGACTAGCGGGGTTCTTC. Translation: CASSLEGLAGFF.

This chain connects TRBV29-1 to TRBJ1-2; possibly TRBD1 for D (6 bases). V lost 4 bases to trimming and J lost 3 bases, with 15 bases between them. The CDR3 has 14 residues. Germline loops: CDR1 SQVTM, CDR2 ANQGSEA. The CDR3 loop is CSVGMGAQDYGYTF. CDR3 DNA sequence: TGCAGCGTTGGTATGGGGGCGCAGGACTATGGCTACACCTTC.

In its sample, this clone was seen a few times. The CDR3 coding sequence is TGTGCCAGCAGTGACAGGGGTGGACTGGGTGAGCAGTACTTC. Protein sequence: CASSDRGGLGEQYF. The chain is built from TRBV2 and TRBJ2-7; tentatively, D is TRBD1 (6 bases). Germline-derived CDR1 and CDR2 are SNHLY and FYNNEI. V lost 3 bases and J lost 7, with 16 bases in between. This CDR3 region has 14 residues.

The V call is TRBV6-6, the J call TRBJ1-1; 8 nucleotides agree with TRBD1. The CDR3 sequence is 16 residues long. J was trimmed by 2 bases and V by 6 bases; bases with no gene match: 11. Germline lookup yields CDR1 MNHNY and CDR2 SVGAGI (reference sequence). The CDR3 loop is CASSLLDRGQNTEAFF. In DNA form, the CDR3 reads TGTGCCAGCAGCCTACTTGACAGGGGACAAAACACTGAAGCTTTCTTT.

The genes are TRBV27 and TRBJ2-2, with 9 bases aligning to TRBD1. With V trimmed by 0 bases and J by 4 bases, 3 bases remained unmatched. Looked up from germline, CDR1 is MNHEY and CDR2 is SMNVEV (reference sequence). The CDR3 length is 16 residues. The CDR3 sequence is CASSLSWDRVTGELFF. Written as DNA, the CDR3 is TGTGCCAGCAGTTTATCGTGGGACAGGGTCACCGGGGAGCTGTTTTTT.

The sample holds one count of this clone. This chain uses TRBV10-1 with TRBJ2-7, with D unclear. Germline-derived CDR1 and CDR2 are WNHNN and SYGVQD (reference sequence). The CDR3 sequence is 12 residues long. V lost 6 bases and J 5 bases, leaving 11 bases between the germline ends. The CDR3 DNA is TGCGCCAGCAGGGGTAGCCGTCACGAGCAGTACTTC. Protein: CASRGSRHEQYF.

The genes are TRBV5-3 and TRBJ2-7, with unresolved D. TRBV5-3 is an ORF, and what it does is uncertain. The CDR3 totals 15 residues. Trimming pared 0 bases from V and 2 bases from J, leaving 12 bases between. This CDR3 reads CARSLAAGPTYEQYF. The CDR3 DNA is TGTGCCAGAAGCTTGGCAGCAGGCCCAACCTACGAGCAGTACTTC.

This CDR3 is CASSPGGTGNTIYF. CDR3 in DNA: TGTGCCAGCTCACCAGGGGGAACAGGAAACACCATATATTTT. The gene calls are TRBV18 and TRBJ1-3; D is perhaps TRBD1 (5 bases). This CDR3 is built from 14 residues. V lost 2 bases to trimming and J lost 4 bases, with 9 bases between them. CDR1 is KGHSH, CDR2 LQKENI, per germline.

This clone was seen only a few times. The chain recombines TRBV10-3 with TRBJ1-5; the match to TRBD1 covers 7 bases. V was pared by 2 bases and J by 2 bases, with 0 bases of the junction left unmatched. This CDR3 comprises 14 residues. Germline loops: CDR1 ENHRY, CDR2 SYGVKD. In DNA, the CDR3 is TGTGCCATCAGTGAGGACAGGGGCAATCAGCCCCAGCATTTT. Its translation: CAISEDRGNQPQHF.

This sequence joins TRBV7-2 and TRBJ2-5, with D possibly being TRBD2 (7 bases). This CDR3 region has 15 residues. CDR1 and CDR2 from the germline V gene are SGHTA and FQGNSA. V lost 0 bases and J lost 5, with 13 bases in between. Here the CDR3 DNA reads TGTGCCAGCAGCTTAGCGGGGGGGCCTTGGGAGACCCAGTACTTC. Translation gives CASSLAGGPWETQYF.

The genes are TRBV30 and TRBJ2-7; 10 nucleotides line up with TRBD1. The V and J ends lost 2 bases and 5 bases, in that order; junction bases with no gene match: 12. There are 16 residues in the CDR3. CDR1 is GTSNPN, CDR2 SVGIG, per germline (reference sequence). The CDR3 DNA reads TGTGCCTGGAGTAGAACCCGACAGGGGGCGCGGCACGAGCAGTACTTC. Amino acid sequence: CAWSRTRQGARHEQYF.

This chain uses TRBV10-3 with TRBJ1-1; no reliable D call. Germline-derived CDR1 and CDR2 are ENHRY and SYGVKD. V was shortened by 2 bases and J by 1 base, with 5 bases between the two germline ends. This CDR3 is built from 13 residues. The CDR3: CAISEGGNTEAFF. DNA of the CDR3: TGTGCCATCAGTGAGGGTGGGAACACTGAAGCTTTCTTT.

The chain combines TRBV7-6 with TRBJ1-4, with D possibly matching TRBD1 (5 bases). There are 14 residues in the CDR3. In germline, CDR1 is SGHVS, CDR2 FNYEAQ. Trimming left V 5 bases short and J 8 bases short, with 15 bases between. CDR3 region: CASSPNPRVEKLFF. CDR3 DNA sequence: TGTGCCAGCAGCCCAAACCCCAGGGTCGAAAAACTGTTTTTT.

V gene TRBV2 combines with J gene TRBJ2-7; a weak D match, TRBD1 (5 bases). The CDR3 runs 13 residues. CDR1 is SNHLY and CDR2 is FYNNEI in the germline V gene. V lost 8 bases, J lost 2 bases, and 13 bases lay in between. CDR3 DNA: TGTGCCAGCGGCAGGGAAGTAGCCTACGAGCAGTACTTC. It encodes CASGREVAYEQYF.